What follows are 12 T cell receptor beta chains derived from one specimen sequenced in a study of CD8+ T cells in alopecia areata. Sequencing used cDNA as its template, made by extracting RNA and reverse transcribing it. Only in-frame clones appear in the TCRdb table, and some are missing; sequencing was by immunoSEQ multiplex PCR. The sample shows about 270,000 clones, 60% of them seen only once. Stated treatment: oral pan-JAK inhibitor, 5-10 mg twice daily. The source material was CD4+ T cells sorted from blood, sampled at approximately week 51, from a patient treated with tofacitinib. The receptors stem from a human donor with alopecia areata.

V gene TRBV5-1 combines with J gene TRBJ1-1; D gene ambiguous. Germline values: CDR1 SGHRS, CDR2 YFSETQ. V dropped 0 bases and J dropped 0 bases, with 9 bases sitting between them. The CDR3 totals 15 residues. This CDR3 is CASSLVPDVNTEAFF. CDR3 nucleotides: TGCGCCAGCAGCTTGGTTCCGGACGTGAACACTGAAGCTTTCTTT.

The V and J genes are TRBV5-6 and TRBJ2-4; 8 nucleotides align to TRBD1. CDR3 length: 18 residues. The V gene's germline CDR1 is SGHDT and CDR2 YYEEEE. V was clipped by 4 bases and J by 7 bases; unmatched bases: 19. CDR3 DNA sequence: TGTGCCAGCAGCCATCCCTCCCGGGGCAGGGGGCGTGGGAACATTCAGTACTTC. Protein sequence: CASSHPSRGRGRGNIQYF. The full variable domain, with the rest looked up from reference TRBV5-6 and TRBJ2-4, is DAGVTQSPTHLIKTRGQQVTLRCSPKSGHDTVSWYQQALGQGPQFIFQYYEEEERQRGNFPDRFSGHQFPNYSSELNVNALLLGDSALYLCASSHPSRGRGRGNIQYFGAGTRLSVL.

The count of this clone is one. The V and J genes are TRBV13 and TRBJ1-6; TRBD1 might be the D (6 bases). CDR1 PRHDT and CDR2 FYEKMQ come from the germline V gene (reference sequence). V was cut by 5 bases and J by 10 bases, with 18 bases left in between. The length of the CDR3 is 15 residues. The CDR3 region has the DNA TGTGCCAGCAGCCCCGGGCAGGGGATCGGATCACCCCTCCACTTT. It encodes CASSPGQGIGSPLHF.

The V and J genes are TRBV18 and TRBJ2-7; D unclear. Trimming left V 4 bases short and J 3 bases short, with 7 bases between. Looked up from germline, CDR1 is KGHSH and CDR2 is LQKENI. The CDR3 has 12 residues. The DNA of the CDR3 is TGTGCCAGCTCACGAGAAGACTACGAGCAGTACTTC. Amino acid sequence: CASSREDYEQYF. Filled out from reference TRBV18 and TRBJ2-7, the complete variable domain reads NAGVMQNPRHLVRRRGQEARLRCSPMKGHSHVYWYRQLPEEGLKFMVYLQKENIIDESGMPKERFSAEFPKEGPSILRIQQVVRGDSAAYFCASSREDYEQYFGPGTRLTVT.

The chain joins TRBV4-2 to TRBJ2-5, with D perhaps matching TRBD2 (6 bases). The V gene's germline CDR1 is LGHNA and CDR2 YNFKEQ. The V gene lost 6 bases and the J gene lost 5 bases, with 16 bases spanning the gap. The CDR3 has 14 amino acids. CDR3 sequence: CASSELRGLETQYF. CDR3 nucleotide sequence: TGTGCCAGCAGTGAACTCCGGGGACTGGAGACCCAGTACTTC.

The V call is TRBV29-1, the J call TRBJ2-5, with TRBD2 as a possible D gene (6 bases). The CDR3 contains 15 residues. Germline V gene lookup returns CDR1 SQVTM and CDR2 ANQGSEA. The germline V and J ends were trimmed by 4 bases and 5 bases, with 20 bases remaining between them. The CDR3 protein is CSVVFLALNWETQYF. CDR3 DNA: TGCAGCGTTGTCTTCCTAGCGCTGAATTGGGAGACCCAGTACTTC. The whole variable domain, remainder taken from reference TRBV29-1 and TRBJ2-5, is SAVISQKPSRDICQRGTSLTIQCQVDSQVTMMFWYRQQPGQSLTLIATANQGSEATYESGFVIDKFPISRPNLTFSTLTVSNMSPEDSSIYLCSVVFLALNWETQYFGPGTRLLVL.

V gene TRBV25-1 combines with J gene TRBJ2-3; D perhaps matches TRBD1 (6 bases). Germline CDR1 reads MGHDK; CDR2 reads SYGVNS. With 7 bases removed from V and 1 base from J, the gap between germline ends came to 9 bases. The CDR3 extends over 13 amino acids. CDR3 sequence: CASNAGGTDTQYF. CDR3 nucleotides: TGTGCCAGCAATGCAGGGGGCACAGATACGCAGTATTTT.

The count of this clone is one. The V call is TRBV29-1, the J call TRBJ1-3, with D possibly matching TRBD1 (6 bases). This CDR3 is 13 amino acids long. Germline V gene data show CDR1 as SQVTM and CDR2 as ANQGSEA. The V and J ends lost 6 bases and 2 bases respectively, with 11 bases between them. CDR3 region: CSVDGGAGNTIYF. In DNA, the CDR3 is TGCAGCGTGGATGGGGGCGCTGGAAACACCATATATTTT.

The chain links TRBV5-1 to TRBJ2-3; D unclear. The ends were cut back, 0 bases at V and 5 bases at J, with 10 bases in the middle. This CDR3 has 14 residues. Germline CDR1 and CDR2: SGHRS and YFSETQ. The CDR3 DNA sequence: TGCGCCAGCAGCTTGGGCGGCGTGGGAGATACGCAGTATTTT. This sequence encodes CASSLGGVGDTQYF.

This clone was seen more than once but under ten times. The V and J genes are TRBV7-8 and TRBJ2-5, with D unclear. CDR3 length equals 13 residues. The germline V gene encodes CDR1 SGHVS and CDR2 FQNEAQ. With 3 bases removed from V and 4 bases from J, the gap between germline ends came to 9 bases. CDR3: CASSLGLRETQYF. The CDR3 coding sequence is TGTGCCAGCAGCTTGGGGTTACGAGAGACCCAGTACTTC.

This clone has just one count. V and J are TRBV5-1 and TRBJ2-2; D might be TRBD1 (6 bases). The germline V and J ends were trimmed by 6 bases and 4 bases, with 13 bases remaining between them. This CDR3 region has 14 residues. CDR1 is SGHRS and CDR2 is YFSETQ in the germline V gene. In nucleotides, the CDR3 is TGCGCCAGCAATCAGGGGCGAGCCACCGGGGAGCTGTTTTTT. Translation: CASNQGRATGELFF.

This chain uses TRBV5-6 with TRBJ2-7; unclear D gene. This CDR3 region has 14 residues. V lost 2 bases to trimming and J lost 2 bases, with 11 bases between them. Per the germline V gene, CDR1 is SGHDT and CDR2 is YYEEEE. The CDR3 loop reads CASSFGRPPYEQYF. The CDR3 DNA sequence: TGTGCCAGCAGCTTCGGACGGCCCCCCTACGAGCAGTACTTC.